One sample yielded the 29 T cell receptor beta chains listed below, sequenced in a study of a mutant IDH1 vaccine in newly diagnosed glioma. Time point denoted: week 35, safety follow-up. All doses held 300 ug of mutant IDH1 20-mer peptide, with topical imiquimod. No antigens are known for them. Profiling relied on immunoSEQ multiplex PCR, and the TCRdb table lists in-frame clones only, not all of them. The data show some 50,000 clones, with about 92% seen just once and more than 2% held by the top ten. Here the sequenced sample was PBMCs, taken from a glioma patient whose treatment included an IDH1 peptide vaccine. The receptors derive from a man between 50 and 59 years old with glioma.

V and J are TRBV28 and TRBJ2-6; possible D gene TRBD1, 6 bases. V lost 5 bases and J 0 bases, leaving 11 bases between the germline ends. The CDR3 has 16 residues. Germline values: CDR1 MDHEN, CDR2 SYDVKM. The CDR3 nucleotides are TGTGCCAGCAGTCCTACAGGGAGCTCTGGGGCCAACGTCCTGACTTTC. Amino acids: CASSPTGSSGANVLTF.

The chain couples TRBV14 to TRBJ2-2; 12 bases line up with TRBD2. The J segment lost 7 bases and the V segment lost 0 bases, leaving 12 bases of the junction unmatched. Germline values: CDR1 SGHDN, CDR2 FVKESK. The CDR3 is made up of 19 amino acids. The CDR3 region has the DNA TGTGCCAGCAGCCAAGAATTTGGACTAGCGGGGCTCCGGGTCGGGGAGCTGTTTTTT. Its protein product is CASSQEFGLAGLRVGELFF.

The rearrangement joins TRBV25-1 to TRBJ1-3; tentatively, D is TRBD1 (6 bases). Germline CDR1 reads MGHDK; CDR2 reads SYGVNS. Trimming left V 3 bases short and J 3 bases short, with 9 bases between. CDR3 size: 14 residues. The CDR3 bases are TGTGCCAGCAGTGACAGGGGTTTTGGAAACACCATATATTTT. It codes for CASSDRGFGNTIYF.

The gene calls are TRBV27 and TRBJ2-7, with 8 bases aligning to TRBD2. V shed 8 bases and J 3 bases; nucleotides not matched to a gene: 15. CDR1 is MNHEY and CDR2 is SMNVEV in the germline V gene (reference sequence). The CDR3 contains 16 residues. This CDR3 reads CASGRGGPTSGYEQYF. CDR3 coding DNA: TGTGCCAGCGGTCGCGGGGGGCCTACTTCGGGCTACGAGCAGTACTTC.

The chain uses TRBV5-3 and TRBJ2-3, with D perhaps given as TRBD1 or TRBD2 (6 bases each). TRBV5-3 is filed as an ORF, its function uncertain. The CDR3 consists of 16 residues. V was pared by 7 bases and J by 2 bases, with 20 bases between. The CDR3 spells CARRYAGGHLTDTQYF. CDR3 sequence (DNA): TGTGCCAGACGCTACGCCGGGGGACACCTCACAGATACGCAGTATTTT.

V is TRBV2 and J is TRBJ2-2; D gene unclear. The CDR3 totals 16 residues. V was pared by 6 bases and J by 3 bases, with 17 bases between. CDR1 is SNHLY, CDR2 FYNNEI, per germline. In nucleotides, the CDR3 is TGTGCCAGCAGGGACCGTTTGAAGTTGGACACCGGGGAGCTGTTTTTT. Translating gives CASRDRLKLDTGELFF.

The genes are TRBV5-1 and TRBJ2-3; possible D gene TRBD2, 6 bases. With 2 bases removed from V and 10 bases from J, the gap between germline ends came to 23 bases. Per germline, CDR1 SGHRS and CDR2 YFSETQ. CDR3 length: 16 residues. The CDR3 DNA reads as TGCGCCAGCAGCTTCGGGGGAGGACGGAAGGGGATGGCGCAGTATTTT. Its translation is CASSFGGGRKGMAQYF.

The chain employs TRBV28 and TRBJ1-5; no clear D gene. In germline, CDR1 is MDHEN, CDR2 SYDVKM. V was cut by 6 bases and J by 0 bases, with 12 bases left in between. The CDR3 is made up of 15 amino acids. The chain's CDR3 is CASSIDPHSNQPQHF. CDR3 DNA: TGTGCCAGCAGCATTGACCCTCATAGCAATCAGCCCCAGCATTTT.

The CDR3 DNA sequence: TGTGCCAGCAGCGGGCGACTAGCGCGCTCCTACAATGAGCAGTTCTTC. As protein: CASSGRLARSYNEQFF. This chain uses TRBV5-6 with TRBJ2-1; 8 bases match TRBD2. CDR3 length equals 16 residues. V shed 4 bases and J 0 bases; nucleotides not matched to a gene: 6. The germline V gene encodes CDR1 SGHDT and CDR2 YYEEEE.

The chain is built from TRBV18 and TRBJ2-1, with D hard to call. The CDR3 extends over 14 amino acids. From germline, CDR1 is KGHSH and CDR2 LQKENI. The V and J ends lost 0 bases and 9 bases respectively, with 12 bases between them. This CDR3 is CASSPPSWGGEQFF. The DNA for the CDR3 is TGTGCCAGCTCACCACCAAGCTGGGGTGGTGAGCAGTTCTTC.

The chain joins TRBV28 to TRBJ1-6; tentatively, D is TRBD1 (5 bases). V was clipped by 6 bases and J by 7 bases, with 22 bases between them. CDR3 length: 17 amino acids. Germline CDR1 reads MDHEN; CDR2 reads SYDVKM. The CDR3 DNA reads TGTGCCAGCAGATTCCGCACAGGTAACGGCAGGAATTCACCCCTCCACTTT. Its protein is CASRFRTGNGRNSPLHF. Full variable domain (missing parts from reference TRBV28 and TRBJ1-6): DVKVTQSSRYLVKRTGEKVFLECVQDMDHENMFWYRQDPGLGLRLIYFSYDVKMKEKGDIPEGYSVSREKKERFSLILESASTNQTSMYLCASRFRTGNGRNSPLHFGNGTRLTVT.

The rearrangement links TRBV28 to TRBJ1-2; unclear D gene. The germline gives CDR1 MDHEN, CDR2 SYDVKM. The CDR3 extends over 16 amino acids. Trimming shortened V by 6 bases and J by 0 bases, and 17 bases separated the two germline ends. The CDR3 is CASSPTLRATNYGYTF. The CDR3 DNA reads as TGTGCCAGCAGCCCAACCTTGAGGGCAACTAACTATGGCTACACCTTC.

The chain carries TRBV7-9 and TRBJ1-2, with TRBD1 matching over 12 bases. Germline loops: CDR1 SEHNR, CDR2 FQNEAQ (reference sequence). The V gene end was trimmed by 4 bases and the J gene end by 12 bases; junction bases not matched to a gene: 24. This CDR3 has 19 residues. CDR3 nucleotides: TGTGCCAGCAGCTCAGGGCTCCGGGACAGGGGGCTATTCCCGACTTATGACACCTTC. As protein: CASSSGLRDRGLFPTYDTF.

A few counts support this clone. The chain carries TRBV4-3 and TRBJ1-5, with D possibly matching TRBD1 (6 bases). The CDR3 sequence is 16 residues long. The V gene's germline CDR1 is LGHNA and CDR2 YSLEER. The V end was cut by 1 base, the J end by 6 bases, with 16 bases between. In DNA form, the CDR3 reads TGCGCCAGCAGCCAAGGCCTGACAGGTGCTCGTCAGCCCCAGCATTTT. It codes for CASSQGLTGARQPQHF.

The genes are TRBV10-3 and TRBJ2-7, with 9 nucleotides matching TRBD1. This CDR3 has 14 residues. J was trimmed by 0 bases and V by 6 bases; bases with no gene match: 3. Germline V gives CDR1 ENHRY, CDR2 SYGVKD. The CDR3 spells CAIRRDRDSYEQYF. Written as DNA, the CDR3 is TGTGCCATCAGGAGGGACAGGGACTCCTACGAGCAGTACTTC.

This clone was recorded only once. V and J are TRBV7-3 and TRBJ2-1; the match to TRBD2 covers 7 bases. Losses at the gene ends were 0 bases for V and 8 bases for J; bases not matched to a gene: 4. CDR3 length: 14 amino acids. Germline V gives CDR1 SGHTA, CDR2 FQGTGA. CDR3 bases: TGTGCCAGCAGCTTAACTCGGAGCGGGGATGAGCAGTTCTTC. It is translated as CASSLTRSGDEQFF. The entire variable domain, with the rest obtained from reference TRBV7-3 and TRBJ2-1, is as follows: GAGVSQTPSNKVTEKGKYVELRCDPISGHTALYWYRQSLGQGPEFLIYFQGTGAADDSGLPNDRFFAVRPEGSVSTLKIQRTERGDSAVYLCASSLTRSGDEQFFGPGTRLTVL.

The chain uses TRBV19 and TRBJ1-5; unclear D gene. CDR3 length equals 14 residues. Germline V gene lookup returns CDR1 LNHDA and CDR2 SQIVND (reference sequence). V was clipped by 3 bases and J by 5 bases, with 11 bases between them. The CDR3 nucleotides are TGTGCCAGTAGTATCCGGGAGTGGGATCAGCCCCAGCATTTT. The encoded protein is CASSIREWDQPQHF.

This sequence joins TRBV6-5 and TRBJ1-2; D possibly corresponds to TRBD1 (5 bases). Germline V gene lookup returns CDR1 MNHEY and CDR2 SVGAGI. This CDR3 comprises 15 residues. Trimming removed 0 bases from V and 2 bases from J, with 10 bases in between. The CDR3 loop is CASSYSRGWNYGYTF. The DNA of the CDR3 is TGTGCCAGCAGTTACTCGAGGGGATGGAACTATGGCTACACCTTC.

This chain connects TRBV9 to TRBJ2-1, with TRBD2 matching 8 bases. Germline V lookup: CDR1 SGDLS, CDR2 YYNGEE. The length of the CDR3 is 16 residues. With 4 bases clipped from V and 2 bases from J, the junction kept 8 bases outside the gene matches. CDR3 protein: CASSTELAGPYNEQFF. In nucleotides, the CDR3 is TGTGCCAGCAGCACCGAGTTAGCGGGGCCCTACAATGAGCAGTTCTTC.

The V gene is TRBV30, the J gene TRBJ2-1, with 9 bases lining up with TRBD2. Trimming removed 0 bases from V and 5 bases from J; junction bases left unmatched: 11. The CDR3 contains 17 residues. CDR1 and CDR2 from the germline V gene are GTSNPN and SVGIG (reference sequence). The CDR3 nucleotides are TGTGCCTGGAGTGTAAAGATCCTAGCGGGGACCCACAATGAGCAGTTCTTC. Its translation: CAWSVKILAGTHNEQFF.

The chain couples TRBV27 to TRBJ1-5, with 9 positions matching TRBD1. Germline V CDR1 and CDR2: MNHEY, SMNVEV (reference sequence). CDR3 length: 14 residues. The ends lost 7 bases at V and 6 bases at J; junction bases unmatched: 7. The CDR3 sequence is CASTNTGGTQPQHF. CDR3 sequence (DNA): TGTGCCAGCACGAACACAGGGGGCACTCAGCCCCAGCATTTT.

The gene calls are TRBV28 and TRBJ2-2, with D perhaps given as TRBD1 or TRBD2 (6 bases each). Trimming took off 8 bases at V and 4 bases at J, with 17 bases between the two ends. This CDR3 is 15 amino acids long. In germline, CDR1 is MDHEN, CDR2 SYDVKM. The CDR3 region is CASGGRKRSTGELFF. CDR3 coding DNA: TGTGCCAGCGGGGGGCGGAAGCGAAGCACCGGGGAGCTGTTTTTT.

The chain couples TRBV5-4 to TRBJ2-5, with 13 bases fitting TRBD2. J was trimmed by 5 bases and V by 2 bases; bases with no gene match: 3. CDR1 SGHNT and CDR2 YYREEE come from the germline V gene (reference sequence). The CDR3 is 15 residues long. CDR3 loop: CASSLTSGGAETQYF. CDR3 coding DNA: TGTGCCAGCAGCTTAACTAGCGGGGGGGCGGAGACCCAGTACTTC. Full variable domain (rest looked up from reference TRBV5-4 and TRBJ2-5): ETGVTQSPTHLIKTRGQQVTLRCSSQSGHNTVSWYQQALGQGPQFIFQYYREEENGRGNFPPRFSGLQFPNYSSELNVNALELDDSALYLCASSLTSGGAETQYFGPGTRLLVL.

V gene TRBV6-5 combines with J gene TRBJ2-7, with D possibly matching TRBD1 (6 bases). CDR3 length equals 14 residues. Germline V CDR1 and CDR2: MNHEY, SVGAGI. V was trimmed by 2 bases and J by 4 bases, leaving 12 bases between them. The CDR3 protein is CASSYGQGTYEQYF. The CDR3 nucleotides are TGTGCCAGCAGTTACGGGCAGGGGACATACGAGCAGTACTTC.

The chain carries TRBV5-1 and TRBJ2-1; 11 bases align to TRBD2. V was pared by 2 bases and J by 8 bases, with 6 bases of the junction left unmatched. The CDR3 sequence is 15 residues long. Germline V CDR1 and CDR2: SGHRS, YFSETQ. CDR3 loop: CASSLTSGSTYEQFF. For the CDR3, the DNA is TGCGCCAGCAGCTTAACTAGCGGGAGTACCTATGAGCAGTTCTTC.

This clone has just a few counts. The chain has TRBV7-8 and TRBJ1-3, with D tentatively TRBD1 (5 bases). V lost 1 base and J 5 bases, leaving 6 bases between the germline ends. This CDR3 is 13 amino acids long. The V gene's germline CDR1 is SGHVS and CDR2 FQNEAQ. The CDR3 loop is CASSLGQRNTIYF. CDR3 nucleotides: TGTGCCAGCAGCTTAGGACAGAGAAACACCATATATTTT.

This sequence joins TRBV5-1 and TRBJ2-3; TRBD2 agrees at 7 bases. Germline V CDR1 and CDR2: SGHRS, YFSETQ. Trimming cost V 5 bases and J 0 bases; bases outside gene matches: 3. This CDR3 region has 14 residues. The CDR3 nucleotides read TGCGCCAGCAGAGCGGGATCTAGCACAGATACGCAGTATTTT. Translating it yields CASRAGSSTDTQYF.

V and J are TRBV5-1 and TRBJ2-2, with D maybe TRBD1 (6 bases). With 3 bases removed from V and 1 base from J, the gap between germline ends came to 10 bases. The CDR3 consists of 15 residues. Germline CDR1 reads SGHRS; CDR2 reads YFSETQ. CDR3 residues: CASSSGTLNTGELFF. DNA of the CDR3: TGCGCCAGCAGCTCCGGGACACTGAACACCGGGGAGCTGTTTTTT. The full variable domain, rest sourced from reference TRBV5-1 and TRBJ2-2, is KAGVTQTPRYLIKTRGQQVTLSCSPISGHRSVSWYQQTPGQGLQFLFEYFSETQRNKGNFPGRFSGRQFSNSRSEMNVSTLELGDSALYLCASSSGTLNTGELFFGEGSRLTVL.

The chain carries TRBV5-1 and TRBJ2-2; maybe TRBD1 (5 bases). The CDR3 is 14 amino acids. The germline V gene has CDR1 SGHRS and CDR2 YFSETQ. V was shortened by 5 bases and J by 6 bases, with 14 bases between the two germline ends. The CDR3: CASRRQGISGELFF. CDR3 sequence (DNA): TGCGCCAGCAGAAGGCAGGGAATTTCCGGGGAGCTGTTTTTT.